A selection of T cell receptor beta chains follows, all from one sample in a study of blood T cells in healthy people across ages. TCRdb re-called the 5' RACE reads with MiXCR, one entry per CDR3 protein. The sample lists roughly 720,000 distinct CDR3 sequences, roughly 50% seen once, with 41% in the top ten. Sequenced material: blood. The receptors here all came from a man aged 80 or over in good health. Each CDR3 is given with its conserved first and last residue. A D gene is named only where the DNA matches it firmly. Clone size is shown for a subset of rows, as once, few, many or a class of expanded clone.

clone_size: .
v_call: TRBV5-1
j_call: TRBJ2-5
d_call: TRBD2
cdr3_length: 18
cdr3_nt: TGCGCCAGCAGCTTGGGGACTAGCGGAGCCAACCCCATCGAGACCAAGTACTTC
cdr3_aa: CASSLGTSGANPIETKYF

clone_size: .
v_call: TRBV12-3/TRBV12-4
j_call: TRBJ2-7
d_call: TRBD2
cdr3_length: 14
cdr3_nt: TGTGCCAGCACTGGGACTAGCGGGTTCCACGAGCAGTACTTC
cdr3_aa: CASTGTSGFHEQYF

clone_size: .
v_call: TRBV12-3/TRBV12-4
j_call: TRBJ2-1
d_call: .
cdr3_length: 12
cdr3_nt: TGTGCCAGCAGCTACGATATCCGCACCCAGTTCTTC
cdr3_aa: CASSYDIRTQFF

clone_size: .
v_call: TRBV29-1
j_call: TRBJ2-1
d_call: .
cdr3_length: 16
cdr3_nt: TGCAGCGTTGAAGAGGGGGCGGCGAGCTCCTACAATGAGCAGTTCTTC
cdr3_aa: CSVEEGAASSYNEQFF

clone_size: .
v_call: TRBV29-1
j_call: TRBJ1-4
d_call: TRBD1
cdr3_length: 15
cdr3_nt: TGCAGCGTTGAAGATCGGGACAGGGGTAATGAAAAACTGTTTTTT
cdr3_aa: CSVEDRDRGNEKLFF

clone_size: .
v_call: TRBV27
j_call: TRBJ1-2
d_call: .
cdr3_length: 15
cdr3_nt: TGTGCCAGCAGTTTATCGGCCGCCGCCCGGCATGGCTACACCTTC
cdr3_aa: CASSLSAAARHGYTF

clone_size: .
v_call: TRBV5-1
j_call: TRBJ2-2
d_call: .
cdr3_length: 14
cdr3_nt: TGCGCCAGCAGCTTGGGGCCGGCCACCGGGGAGCTGTTTTTT
cdr3_aa: CASSLGPATGELFF

clone_size: .
v_call: TRBV29-1
j_call: TRBJ1-1
d_call: .
cdr3_length: 13
cdr3_nt: .
cdr3_aa: CSAFGNGDTEAFF

clone_size: .
v_call: TRBV4-2
j_call: TRBJ2-1
d_call: .
cdr3_length: 13
cdr3_nt: TGTGCCAGCAGCCAAAGGGGCATTAATGAGCAGTTCTTC
cdr3_aa: CASSQRGINEQFF

clone_size: few
v_call: TRBV9
j_call: TRBJ1-2
d_call: .
cdr3_length: 18
cdr3_nt: TGTGCCAGCAGCGTAGGGAAGACAGGCCGAACCTCACTCTATGGCTACACCTTC
cdr3_aa: CASSVGKTGRTSLYGYTF

clone_size: .
v_call: TRBV20-1
j_call: TRBJ2-1
d_call: .
cdr3_length: 12
cdr3_nt: TGCAGTGCTAGACTAGCAGCCAATGAGCAGTTCTTC
cdr3_aa: CSARLAANEQFF

clone_size: .
v_call: TRBV24-1
j_call: TRBJ2-6
d_call: TRBD1
cdr3_length: 19
cdr3_nt: TGTGCCACCAGTGCAACGCAGGGGACAGGGGGTTCTGGGGCCAACGTCCTGACTTTC
cdr3_aa: CATSATQGTGGSGANVLTF

clone_size: .
v_call: TRBV7-2
j_call: TRBJ2-5
d_call: .
cdr3_length: 14
cdr3_nt: TGTGCCAGCAGCTCGGGCCCTATAGAGGGTGAGCAGTACTTC
cdr3_aa: CASSSGPIEGEQYF

clone_size: few
v_call: TRBV29-1
j_call: TRBJ2-1
d_call: .
cdr3_length: 12
cdr3_nt: TGCAGCGCCCGGCCGACATACAATGAGCAGTTCTTC
cdr3_aa: CSARPTYNEQFF